This T cell receptor beta chain was found in a study of cytotoxic CD8 clonotypes in ibrutinib-treated CLL. As for the study in general: Among patients, around 24 responded partially and 2 completely; around 14 then stayed remitted and around 12 progressed after median around 66 months.

Notes on the study in general: Samples from sustained-remission and progressing patients were taken at different times. Baseline-level clonality went beyond age-matched healthy donors and moved in step with circulating CD8+ T-cell counts. Clonality rose at ibrutinib response and fell back toward baseline at progression.

Clones were sequenced by immunoSEQ multiplex PCR, and TCRdb holds only the in-frame ones, with some missing. The sample consists of 300,000 to 400,000 clones, 67% of them appearing once. Trimming shortened V by 0 bases and J by 4 bases, and 10 bases separated the two germline ends. The germline CDR1 and CDR2 sequences are SGDLS and YYNGEE. There are 14 residues in the CDR3. As to this clone: Its target is unknown.

The clonotype originates from a human donor with chronic lymphocytic leukemia. The sequencing here drew on PBMCs, taken after 36 months of ibrutinib treatment. The chain joins TRBV9 to TRBJ1-2, with D hard to call. CDR3 DNA: TGTGCCAGCAGCGTAGGTGAAGGGCCCTATGGCTACACCTTC. Protein product: CASSVGEGPYGYTF.